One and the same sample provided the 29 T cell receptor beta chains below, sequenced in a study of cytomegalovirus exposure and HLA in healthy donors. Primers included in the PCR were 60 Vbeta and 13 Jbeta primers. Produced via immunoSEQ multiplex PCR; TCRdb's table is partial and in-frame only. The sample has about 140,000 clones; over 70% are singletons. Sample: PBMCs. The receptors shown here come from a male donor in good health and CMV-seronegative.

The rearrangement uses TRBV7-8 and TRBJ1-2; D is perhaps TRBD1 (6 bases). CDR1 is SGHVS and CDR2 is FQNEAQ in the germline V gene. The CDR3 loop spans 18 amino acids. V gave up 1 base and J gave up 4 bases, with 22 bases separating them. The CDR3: CASSLVMSSGALSYGYTF. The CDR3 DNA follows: TGTGCCAGCAGCTTAGTAATGAGTTCAGGGGCCCTTTCCTATGGCTACACCTTC.

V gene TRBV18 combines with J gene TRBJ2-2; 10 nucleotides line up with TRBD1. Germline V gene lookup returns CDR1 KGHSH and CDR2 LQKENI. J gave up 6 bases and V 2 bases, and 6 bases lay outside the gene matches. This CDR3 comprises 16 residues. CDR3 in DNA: TGTGCCAGCTCACCATACCGGGACAGGGGTCCCGGGGAGCTGTTTTTT. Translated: CASSPYRDRGPGELFF.

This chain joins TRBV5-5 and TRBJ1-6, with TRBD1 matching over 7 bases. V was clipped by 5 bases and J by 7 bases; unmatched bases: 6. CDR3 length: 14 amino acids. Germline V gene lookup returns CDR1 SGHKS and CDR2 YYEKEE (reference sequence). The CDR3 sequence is CASSWTGVNSPLHF. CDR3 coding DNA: TGTGCCAGCAGTTGGACAGGCGTGAATTCACCCCTCCACTTT.

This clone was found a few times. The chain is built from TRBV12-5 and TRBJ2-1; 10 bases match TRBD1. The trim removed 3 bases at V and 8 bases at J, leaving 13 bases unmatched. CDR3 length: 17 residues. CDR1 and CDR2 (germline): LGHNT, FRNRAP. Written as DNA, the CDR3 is TGTGCTAGTGGTTTACAACCCGGGACAGGGGTTAACTATGAGCAGTTCTTC. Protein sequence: CASGLQPGTGVNYEQFF. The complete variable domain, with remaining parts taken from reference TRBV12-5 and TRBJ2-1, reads DARVTQTPRHKVTEMGQEVTMRCQPILGHNTVFWYRQTMMQGLELLAYFRNRAPLDDSGMPKDRFSAEMPDATLATLKIQPSEPRDSAVYFCASGLQPGTGVNYEQFFGPGTRLTVL.

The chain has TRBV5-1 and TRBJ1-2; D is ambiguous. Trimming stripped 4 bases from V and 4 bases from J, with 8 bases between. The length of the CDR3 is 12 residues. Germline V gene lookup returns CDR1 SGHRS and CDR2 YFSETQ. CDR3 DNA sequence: TGCGCCAGCAGCGACGGACTCTATGGCTACACCTTC. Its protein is CASSDGLYGYTF.

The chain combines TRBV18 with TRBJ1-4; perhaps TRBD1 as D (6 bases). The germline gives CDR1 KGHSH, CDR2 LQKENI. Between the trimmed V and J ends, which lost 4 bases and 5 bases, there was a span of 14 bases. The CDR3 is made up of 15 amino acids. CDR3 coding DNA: TGTGCCAGCTCACGGGCCGGGGGGCCCAATGAAAAACTGTTTTTT. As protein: CASSRAGGPNEKLFF. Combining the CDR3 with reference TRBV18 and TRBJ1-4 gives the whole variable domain NAGVMQNPRHLVRRRGQEARLRCSPMKGHSHVYWYRQLPEEGLKFMVYLQKENIIDESGMPKERFSAEFPKEGPSILRIQQVVRGDSAAYFCASSRAGGPNEKLFFGSGTQLSVL.

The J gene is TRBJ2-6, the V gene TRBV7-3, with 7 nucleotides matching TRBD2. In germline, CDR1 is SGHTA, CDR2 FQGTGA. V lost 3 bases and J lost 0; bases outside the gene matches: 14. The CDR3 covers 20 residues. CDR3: CASSLTAVAGALSGANVLTF. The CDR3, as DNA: TGTGCCAGCAGCTTGACGGCAGTGGCGGGAGCGCTCTCTGGGGCCAACGTCCTGACTTTC.

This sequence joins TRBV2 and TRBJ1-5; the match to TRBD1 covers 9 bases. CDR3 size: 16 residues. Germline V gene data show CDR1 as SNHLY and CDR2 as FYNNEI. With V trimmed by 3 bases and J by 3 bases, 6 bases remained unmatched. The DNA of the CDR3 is TGTGCCAGCAGTGACTTGGGACAGGGATTCAATCAGCCCCAGCATTTT. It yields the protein CASSDLGQGFNQPQHF. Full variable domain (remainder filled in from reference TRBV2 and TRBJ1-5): EPEVTQTPSHQVTQMGQEVILRCVPISNHLYFYWYRQILGQKVEFLVSFYNNEISEKSEIFDDQFSVERPDGSNFTLKIRSTKLEDSAMYFCASSDLGQGFNQPQHFGDGTRLSIL.

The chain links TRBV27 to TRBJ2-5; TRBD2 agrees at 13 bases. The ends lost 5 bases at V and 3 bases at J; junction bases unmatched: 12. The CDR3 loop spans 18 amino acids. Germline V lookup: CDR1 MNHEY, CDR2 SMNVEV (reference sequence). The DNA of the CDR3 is TGTGCCAGCAGTCCGACAGCGATACTAGCGGGAGGGAAAGAGACCCAGTACTTC. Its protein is CASSPTAILAGGKETQYF.

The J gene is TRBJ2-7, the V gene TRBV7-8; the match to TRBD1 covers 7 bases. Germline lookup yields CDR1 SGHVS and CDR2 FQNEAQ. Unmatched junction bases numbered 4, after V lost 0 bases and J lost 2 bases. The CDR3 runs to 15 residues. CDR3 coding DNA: TGTGCCAGCAGCTTAGCGAGGACAGGAGCCTACGAGCAGTACTTC. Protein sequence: CASSLARTGAYEQYF.

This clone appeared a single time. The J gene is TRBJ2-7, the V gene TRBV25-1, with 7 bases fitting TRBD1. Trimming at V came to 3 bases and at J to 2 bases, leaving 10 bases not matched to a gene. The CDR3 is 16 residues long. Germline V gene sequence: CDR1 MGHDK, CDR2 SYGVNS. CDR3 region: CASSESAAGGPYEQYF. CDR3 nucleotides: TGTGCCAGCAGTGAGAGCGCGGCAGGGGGACCCTACGAGCAGTACTTC.

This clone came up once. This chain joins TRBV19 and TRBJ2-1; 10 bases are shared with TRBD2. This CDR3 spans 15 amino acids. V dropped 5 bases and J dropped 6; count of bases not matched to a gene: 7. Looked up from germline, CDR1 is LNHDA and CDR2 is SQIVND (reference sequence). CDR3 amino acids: CASSHTSGAINEQFF. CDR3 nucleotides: TGTGCCAGTAGTCATACTAGCGGGGCGATCAATGAGCAGTTCTTC.

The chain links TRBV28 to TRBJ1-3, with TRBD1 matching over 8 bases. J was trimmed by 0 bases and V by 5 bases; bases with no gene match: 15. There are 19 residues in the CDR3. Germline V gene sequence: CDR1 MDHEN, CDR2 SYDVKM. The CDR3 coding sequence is TGTGCCAGCAGTATAGTACGACCAGGGGGCCTGAGCTCTGGAAACACCATATATTTT. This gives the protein CASSIVRPGGLSSGNTIYF.

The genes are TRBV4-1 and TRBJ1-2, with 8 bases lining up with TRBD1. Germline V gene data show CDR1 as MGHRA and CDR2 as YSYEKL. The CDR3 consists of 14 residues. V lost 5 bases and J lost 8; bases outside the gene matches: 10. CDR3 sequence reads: CASSSPGQVRGYTF. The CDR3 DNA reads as TGCGCCAGCAGCAGTCCGGGACAGGTGCGGGGCTACACCTTC.

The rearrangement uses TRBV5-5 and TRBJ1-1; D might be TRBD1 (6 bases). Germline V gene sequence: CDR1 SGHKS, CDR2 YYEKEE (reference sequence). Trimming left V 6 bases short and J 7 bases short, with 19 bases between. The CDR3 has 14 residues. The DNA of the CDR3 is TGTGCCAGCACCCCGGTGGGGGCAGAGGGTGAAGCTTTCTTT. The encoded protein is CASTPVGAEGEAFF. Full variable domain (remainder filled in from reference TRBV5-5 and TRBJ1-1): DAGVTQSPTHLIKTRGQQVTLRCSPISGHKSVSWYQQVLGQGPQFIFQYYEKEERGRGNFPDRFSARQFPNYSSELNVNALLLGDSALYLCASTPVGAEGEAFFGQGTRLTVV.

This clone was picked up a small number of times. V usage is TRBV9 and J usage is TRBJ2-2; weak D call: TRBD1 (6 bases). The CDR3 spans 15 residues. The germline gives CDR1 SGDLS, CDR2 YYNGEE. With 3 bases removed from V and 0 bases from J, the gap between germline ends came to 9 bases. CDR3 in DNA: TGTGCCAGCAGCGCGAGGACAGCGAACACCGGGGAGCTGTTTTTT. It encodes CASSARTANTGELFF.

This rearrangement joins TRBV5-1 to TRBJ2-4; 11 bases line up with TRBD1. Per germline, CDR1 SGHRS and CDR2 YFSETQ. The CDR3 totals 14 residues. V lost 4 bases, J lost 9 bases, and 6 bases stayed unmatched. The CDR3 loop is CASSPGTGGGIQYF. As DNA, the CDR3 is TGCGCCAGCAGCCCAGGGACAGGGGGAGGCATTCAGTACTTC.

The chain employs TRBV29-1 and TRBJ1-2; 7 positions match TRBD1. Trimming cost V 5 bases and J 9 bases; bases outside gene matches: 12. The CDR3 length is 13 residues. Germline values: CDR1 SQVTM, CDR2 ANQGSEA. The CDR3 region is CSVPIGQAMSYTF. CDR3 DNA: TGCAGCGTTCCAATTGGACAGGCCATGAGCTACACCTTC.

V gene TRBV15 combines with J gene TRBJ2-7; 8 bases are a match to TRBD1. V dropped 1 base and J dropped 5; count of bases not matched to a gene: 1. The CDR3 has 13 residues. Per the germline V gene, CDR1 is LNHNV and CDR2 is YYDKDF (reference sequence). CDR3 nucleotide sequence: TGTGCCACCAGCAGAGGACAGGGGAACGAGCAGTACTTC. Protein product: CATSRGQGNEQYF.

CDR3 sequence reads: CASSRRDTRNEQYF. Written as DNA, the CDR3 is TGTGCCAGCAGTCGCCGGGACACCAGAAACGAGCAGTACTTC. The chain combines TRBV27 with TRBJ2-7, with D possibly matching TRBD1 (6 bases). There are 14 residues in the CDR3. Germline CDR1 reads MNHEY; CDR2 reads SMNVEV (reference sequence). Trimming cost V 5 bases and J 5 bases, with 16 bases left between them.

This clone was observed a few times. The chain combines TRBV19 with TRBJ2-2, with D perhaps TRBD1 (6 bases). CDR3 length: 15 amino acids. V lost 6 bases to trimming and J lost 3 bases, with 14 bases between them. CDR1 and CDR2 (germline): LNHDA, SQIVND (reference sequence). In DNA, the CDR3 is TGTGCCAGTAGCCATCAGGGGCGAGACACCGGGGAGCTGTTTTTT. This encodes CASSHQGRDTGELFF. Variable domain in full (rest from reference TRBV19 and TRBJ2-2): DGGITQSPKYLFRKEGQNVTLSCEQNLNHDAMYWYRQDPGQGLRLIYYSQIVNDFQKGDIAEGYSVSREKKESFPLTVTSAQKNPTAFYLCASSHQGRDTGELFFGEGSRLTVL.

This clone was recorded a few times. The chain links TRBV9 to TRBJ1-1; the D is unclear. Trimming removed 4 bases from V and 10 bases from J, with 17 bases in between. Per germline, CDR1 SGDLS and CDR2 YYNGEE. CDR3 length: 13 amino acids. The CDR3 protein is CASSLDQEGRAFF. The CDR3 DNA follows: TGTGCCAGCAGCCTTGATCAGGAGGGTAGAGCTTTCTTT.

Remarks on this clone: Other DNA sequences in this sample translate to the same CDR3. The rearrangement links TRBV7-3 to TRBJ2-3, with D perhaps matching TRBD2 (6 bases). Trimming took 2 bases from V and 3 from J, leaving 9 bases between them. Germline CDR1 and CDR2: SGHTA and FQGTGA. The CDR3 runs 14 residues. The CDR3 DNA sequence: TGTGCCAGCAGCTTAGCGGGGTCGACAGATACGCAGTATTTT. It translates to CASSLAGSTDTQYF.

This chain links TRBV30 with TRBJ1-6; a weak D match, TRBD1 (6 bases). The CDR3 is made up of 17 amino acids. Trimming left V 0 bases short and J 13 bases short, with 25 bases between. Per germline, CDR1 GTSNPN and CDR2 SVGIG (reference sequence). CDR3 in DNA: TGTGCCTGGAGTGTACACCGGACGGACAGAGGGAAGGCCCCCCTCCACTTT. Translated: CAWSVHRTDRGKAPLHF.

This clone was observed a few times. This chain's CDR3 is CSALTGYSYNEQFF. CDR3 DNA: TGCAGCGCCCTGACAGGTTATTCCTACAATGAGCAGTTCTTC. The chain joins TRBV29-1 to TRBJ2-1; a weak D match, TRBD1 (6 bases). The germline V gene encodes CDR1 SQVTM and CDR2 ANQGSEA. V shed 7 bases and J shed 1 base, with 14 bases lying between them. There are 14 residues in the CDR3.

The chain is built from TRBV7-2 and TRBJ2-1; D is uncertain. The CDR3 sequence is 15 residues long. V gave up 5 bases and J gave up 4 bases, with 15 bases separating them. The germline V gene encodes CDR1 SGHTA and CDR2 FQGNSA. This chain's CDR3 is CASSRPAGEYNEQFF. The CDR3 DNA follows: TGTGCCAGCAGCCGACCCGCCGGAGAGTACAATGAGCAGTTCTTC.

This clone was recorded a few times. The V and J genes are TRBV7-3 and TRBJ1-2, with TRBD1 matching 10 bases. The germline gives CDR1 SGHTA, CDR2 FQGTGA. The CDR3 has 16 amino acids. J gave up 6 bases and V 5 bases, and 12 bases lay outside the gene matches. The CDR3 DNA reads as TGTGCCAGCAGCCGGACCGGACAGGGGGAAGAGGATGGCTACACCTTC. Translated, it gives CASSRTGQGEEDGYTF.

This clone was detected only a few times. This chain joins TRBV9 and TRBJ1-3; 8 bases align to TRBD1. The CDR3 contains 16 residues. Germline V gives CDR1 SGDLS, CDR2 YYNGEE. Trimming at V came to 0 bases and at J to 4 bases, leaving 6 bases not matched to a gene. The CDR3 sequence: CASSVGQGAGGNTIYF. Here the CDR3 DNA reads TGTGCCAGCAGCGTAGGGCAGGGGGCCGGCGGAAACACCATATATTTT.

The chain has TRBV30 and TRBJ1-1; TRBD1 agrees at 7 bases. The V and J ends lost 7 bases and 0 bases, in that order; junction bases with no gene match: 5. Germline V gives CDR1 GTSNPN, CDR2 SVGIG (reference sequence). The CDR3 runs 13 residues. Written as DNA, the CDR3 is TGTGCCTTGAGACAGGGACTGAACACTGAAGCTTTCTTT. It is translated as CALRQGLNTEAFF.